A selection of T cell receptor beta chains follows, all from one sample in a study of human T cells and chemical hapten exposure. MiXCR, applied by TCRdb to the RACE reads, yields one record per CDR3 protein. The sample has tens of thousands of distinct CDR3 sequences, 10% seen once. Sequences were derived from whole blood, sampled in connection with sensitization to the hapten diphenylcyclopropenone (DPC). All receptors come from a woman aged 25 to 39 with alopecia areata. Some clones in this sample may be carry-over from other donors' samples. The CDR3 runs from the conserved cysteine through the conserved F or W. Each record gives: D gene, J gene, V gene, clone size, CDR3 protein, CDR3 DNA. D genes are given only for firm matches. The size field is filled for only some rows; it gives once, few, many or a size class.

d_call: TRBD1
j_call: TRBJ1-5
v_call: TRBV28
clone_size: few
cdr3_aa: CASSRTGGFNQPQHF
cdr3_nt: TGTGCCAGCAGTCGAACAGGGGGCTTCAATCAGCCCCAGCATTTT

d_call: NA
j_call: TRBJ1-6
v_call: TRBV6-4
clone_size: many
cdr3_aa: CASSVPQRGYNSPLHF
cdr3_nt: TGTGCCAGCAGTGTACCACAGCGAGGCTATAATTCACCCCTCCACTTT

d_call: NA
j_call: TRBJ1-1
v_call: TRBV20-1
clone_size: NA
cdr3_aa: CSAREAQNTEAFF
cdr3_nt: TGCAGTGCTAGAGAAGCTCAGAACACTGAAGCTTTCTTT

d_call: NA
j_call: TRBJ1-4
v_call: TRBV6-6
clone_size: NA
cdr3_aa: CASSFRDYNEKLFF
cdr3_nt: TGTGCCAGCAGTTTTAGGGACTATAATGAAAAACTGTTTTTT

d_call: NA
j_call: TRBJ2-7
v_call: TRBV29-1
clone_size: many
cdr3_aa: CSVAQGGYEQYF
cdr3_nt: TGCAGCGTTGCTCAGGGGGGTTACGAGCAGTACTTC

d_call: TRBD2
j_call: TRBJ2-7
v_call: TRBV7-2
clone_size: many
cdr3_aa: CASSLVGREGYEQYF
cdr3_nt: TGTGCCAGCAGCTTAGTAGGGCGGGAGGGCTACGAGCAGTACTTC

d_call: NA
j_call: TRBJ2-7
v_call: TRBV2
clone_size: many
cdr3_aa: CASSGSQPGEQYF
cdr3_nt: TGTGCCAGCAGTGGATCTCAACCAGGGGAGCAGTACTTC

d_call: TRBD2
j_call: TRBJ2-2
v_call: TRBV2
clone_size: NA
cdr3_aa: CASSAPGLASGELFF
cdr3_nt: TGTGCCAGCAGCGCACCGGGACTAGCCTCCGGGGAGCTGTTTTTT

d_call: NA
j_call: TRBJ2-1
v_call: TRBV18
clone_size: many
cdr3_aa: CASSPGDYNEQFF
cdr3_nt: TGTGCCAGCTCACCAGGGGACTACAATGAGCAGTTCTTC

d_call: NA
j_call: TRBJ2-1
v_call: TRBV11-2
clone_size: few
cdr3_aa: CASTSRDGHNEQFF
cdr3_nt: TGTGCCAGCACCTCCCGGGACGGACACAATGAGCAGTTCTTC

d_call: TRBD1
j_call: TRBJ1-4
v_call: TRBV12-3/TRBV12-4
clone_size: NA
cdr3_aa: CASSMLTGAREKLFF
cdr3_nt: TGTGCCAGCAGTATGCTGACAGGGGCGCGTGAAAAACTGTTTTTT